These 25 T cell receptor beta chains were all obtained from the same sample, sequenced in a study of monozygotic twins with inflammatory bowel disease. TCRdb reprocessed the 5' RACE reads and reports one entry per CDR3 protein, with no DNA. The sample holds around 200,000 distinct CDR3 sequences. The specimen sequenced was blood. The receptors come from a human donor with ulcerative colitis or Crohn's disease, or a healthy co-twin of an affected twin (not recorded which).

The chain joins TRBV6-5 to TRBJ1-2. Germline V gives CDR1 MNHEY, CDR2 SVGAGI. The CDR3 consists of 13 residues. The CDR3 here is CASSYSLQLGYTF.

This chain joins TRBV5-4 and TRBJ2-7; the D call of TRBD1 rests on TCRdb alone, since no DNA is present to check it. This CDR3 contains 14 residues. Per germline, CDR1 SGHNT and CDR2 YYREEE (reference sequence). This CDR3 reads CASSRRDGSYEQYF.

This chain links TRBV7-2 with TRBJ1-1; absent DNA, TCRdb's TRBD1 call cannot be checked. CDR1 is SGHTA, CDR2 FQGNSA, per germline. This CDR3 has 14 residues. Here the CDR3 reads CASSLVRGSTEAFF.

CDR3 protein: CASSPGQAISHEQFF. V gene TRBV3-1 combines with J gene TRBJ2-1; TCRdb returns TRBD1, unconfirmable since there is no DNA. The V gene's germline CDR1 is LGHDT and CDR2 YNNKEL (reference sequence). The CDR3 consists of 15 residues.

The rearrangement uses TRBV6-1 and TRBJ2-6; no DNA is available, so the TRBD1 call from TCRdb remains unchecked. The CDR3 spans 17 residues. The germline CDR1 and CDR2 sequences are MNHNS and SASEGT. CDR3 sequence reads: CASSQQGARSGANVLTF.

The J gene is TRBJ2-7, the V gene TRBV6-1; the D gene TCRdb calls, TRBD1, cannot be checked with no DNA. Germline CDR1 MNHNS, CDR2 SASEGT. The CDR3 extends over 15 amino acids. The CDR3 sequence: CASRRGWDSAYEQYF.

The CDR3 loop is CASSSPGTDTQYF. The chain is built from TRBV6-6 and TRBJ2-3. Germline assignment: CDR1 MNHNY and CDR2 SVGAGI (reference sequence). The CDR3 runs 13 residues.

The CDR3 sequence: CASSLGLAGTETQYF. The rearrangement uses TRBV7-7 and TRBJ2-5; TCRdb outputs TRBD2, but without DNA this stays unchecked. Germline values: CDR1 SSHAT, CDR2 FNYEAQ (reference sequence). The CDR3 consists of 15 residues.

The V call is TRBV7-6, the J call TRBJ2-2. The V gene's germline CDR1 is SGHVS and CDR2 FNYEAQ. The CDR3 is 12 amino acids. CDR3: CASSPETGELFF.

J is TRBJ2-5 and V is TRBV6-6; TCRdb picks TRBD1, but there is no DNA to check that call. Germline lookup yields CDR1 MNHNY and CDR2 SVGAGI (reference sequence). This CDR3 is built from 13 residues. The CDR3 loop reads CASIGQGQETQYF.

The CDR3 region is CASRQTGSSYNEQFF. This chain links TRBV14 with TRBJ2-1. This CDR3 is 15 amino acids long. Germline lookup yields CDR1 SGHDN and CDR2 FVKESK.

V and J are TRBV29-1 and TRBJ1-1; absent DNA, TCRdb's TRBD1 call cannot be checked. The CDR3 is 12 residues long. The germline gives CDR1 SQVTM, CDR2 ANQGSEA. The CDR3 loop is CSVSQGASEAFF.

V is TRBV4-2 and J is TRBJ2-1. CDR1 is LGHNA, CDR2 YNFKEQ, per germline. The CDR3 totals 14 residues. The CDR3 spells CASSQEVFGNEQFF.

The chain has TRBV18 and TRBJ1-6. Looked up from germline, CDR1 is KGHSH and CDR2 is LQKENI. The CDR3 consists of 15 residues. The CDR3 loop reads CASSPPQIKNSPLHF.

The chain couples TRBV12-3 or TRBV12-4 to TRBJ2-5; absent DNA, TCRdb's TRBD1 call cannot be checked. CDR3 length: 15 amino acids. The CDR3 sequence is CASSRLWGRQETQYF.

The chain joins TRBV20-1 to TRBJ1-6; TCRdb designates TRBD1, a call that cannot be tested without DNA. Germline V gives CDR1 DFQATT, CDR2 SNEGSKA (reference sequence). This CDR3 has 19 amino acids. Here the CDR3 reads CSATKLMGTGGLANSPLHF.

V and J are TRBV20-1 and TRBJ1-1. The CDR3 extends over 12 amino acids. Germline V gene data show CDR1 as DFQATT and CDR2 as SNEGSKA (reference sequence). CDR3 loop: CSARGGTTEAFF.

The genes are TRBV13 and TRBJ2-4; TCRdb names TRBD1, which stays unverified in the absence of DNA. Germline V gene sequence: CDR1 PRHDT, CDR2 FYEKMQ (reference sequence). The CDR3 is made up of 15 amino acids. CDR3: CASSLGNRGNDIQYF.

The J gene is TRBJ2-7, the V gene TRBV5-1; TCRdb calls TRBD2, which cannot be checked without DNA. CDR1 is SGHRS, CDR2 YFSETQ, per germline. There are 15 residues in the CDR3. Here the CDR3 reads CASSFGGATTYEQYF.

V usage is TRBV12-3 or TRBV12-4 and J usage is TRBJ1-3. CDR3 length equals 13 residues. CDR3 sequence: CASSFISGNTIYF.

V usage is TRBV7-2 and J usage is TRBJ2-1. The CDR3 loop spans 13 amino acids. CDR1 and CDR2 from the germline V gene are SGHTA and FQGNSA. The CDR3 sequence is CASSFRSYNEQFF.

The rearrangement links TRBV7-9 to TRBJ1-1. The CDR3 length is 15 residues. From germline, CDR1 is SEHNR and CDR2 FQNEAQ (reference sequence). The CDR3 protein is CASSSPPGLNTEAFF.

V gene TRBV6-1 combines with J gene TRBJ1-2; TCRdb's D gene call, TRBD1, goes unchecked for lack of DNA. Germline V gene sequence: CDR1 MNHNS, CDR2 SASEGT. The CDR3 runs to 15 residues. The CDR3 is CASSESLDRNYGYTF.

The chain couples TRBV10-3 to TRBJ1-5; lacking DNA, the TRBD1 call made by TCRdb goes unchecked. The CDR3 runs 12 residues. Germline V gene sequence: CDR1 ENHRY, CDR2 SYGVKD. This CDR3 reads CAIRQEHQPQHF.

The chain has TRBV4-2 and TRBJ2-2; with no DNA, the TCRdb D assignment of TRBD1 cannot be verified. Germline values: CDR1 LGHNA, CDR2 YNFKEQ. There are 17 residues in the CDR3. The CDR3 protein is CASSHPTGTANTGELFF.